The clone carrying this TCR beta chain was picked up many times. Antigen unknown. This record belongs to a study of Graves' ophthalmopathy and Graves' hyperthyroidism. Across the whole study: The authors defined stable hyperthyroidism as no ophthalmopathy within 18 months of follow-up.

RNA transcripts provided the template for amplifying TCR beta CDR3 regions. An opening RT-PCR round employed HTBI primers and preceded a second-round multiplex PCR. One entry per CDR3 protein results from TCRdb running MiXCR on the multiplex PCR reads. The sample consists of over a million distinct CDR3 sequences, roughly 35% of them appearing once. This CDR3 has 10 residues. Germline V lookup: CDR1 SQVTM, CDR2 ANQGSEA. Trimming removed 5 bases from V and 3 bases from J, with 4 bases in between. Points from the study as a whole: Most thyroid clonotypes expanded beyond 0.001 frequency were also found in blood. For predicting ophthalmopathy progression, the model had more than 60% sensitivity and 72% to 85% specificity.

The sequencing input was peripheral blood or thyroid tissue (not recorded which). This TCR came from an adult man with Graves' hyperthyroidism. The chain carries TRBV29-1 and TRBJ1-1; no firm D call. This CDR3 is CSVYHTEAFF. The CDR3 bases are TGCAGCGTTTACCACACTGAAGCTTTCTTT.